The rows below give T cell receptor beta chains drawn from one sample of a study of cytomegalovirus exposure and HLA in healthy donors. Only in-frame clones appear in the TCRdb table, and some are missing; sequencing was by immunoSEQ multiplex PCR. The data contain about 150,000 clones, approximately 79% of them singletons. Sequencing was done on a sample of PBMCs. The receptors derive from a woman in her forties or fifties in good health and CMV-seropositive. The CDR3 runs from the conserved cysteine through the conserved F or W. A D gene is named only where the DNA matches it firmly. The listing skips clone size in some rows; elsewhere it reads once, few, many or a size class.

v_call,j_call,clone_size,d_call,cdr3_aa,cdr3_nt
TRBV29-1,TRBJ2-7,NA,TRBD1,CSVKTPGQGVGEQYF,TGCAGCGTCAAAACCCCGGGACAGGGAGTGGGCGAGCAGTACTTC
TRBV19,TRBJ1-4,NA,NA,CASSIGQTQDEKLFF,TGTGCCAGTAGTATAGGACAGACTCAAGACGAAAAACTGTTTTTT
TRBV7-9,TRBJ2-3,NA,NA,CASTPGFFTDTQYF,TGTGCCAGCACCCCGGGGTTTTTCACAGATACGCAGTATTTT
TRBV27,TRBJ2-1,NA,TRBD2,CASSLGTGLADNEQFF,TGTGCCAGCAGTTTAGGTACTGGACTAGCGGACAATGAGCAGTTCTTC
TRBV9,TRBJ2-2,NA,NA,CASSVEGGLTTGELFF,TGTGCCAGCAGCGTAGAAGGTGGACTCACCACCGGGGAGCTGTTTTTT
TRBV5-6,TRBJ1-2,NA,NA,CASSLATAVNGYTF,TGTGCCAGCAGCTTGGCGACAGCTGTGAATGGCTACACCTTC
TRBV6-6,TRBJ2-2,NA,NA,CASSYGAGVAGELFF,TGTGCCAGCAGTTACGGGGCAGGGGTCGCCGGGGAGCTGTTTTTT
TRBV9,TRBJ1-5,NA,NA,CASSVSPNRELEYNQPQHF,TGTGCCAGCAGCGTAAGCCCTAACCGGGAACTCGAATATAATCAGCCCCAGCATTTT
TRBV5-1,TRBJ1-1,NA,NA,CASSLERNTEAFF,TGCGCCAGCAGCTTGGAGCGGAACACTGAAGCTTTCTTT
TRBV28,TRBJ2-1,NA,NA,CASIAAFQSEQFF,TGTGCCTCCATAGCGGCCTTCCAGTCTGAGCAGTTCTTC
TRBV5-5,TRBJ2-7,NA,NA,CASSVQDRDTYYEQYF,TGTGCCAGCAGCGTGCAAGACCGGGACACCTACTACGAGCAGTACTTC
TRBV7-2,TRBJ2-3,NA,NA,CASSSLGAGDTQYF,TGTGCCAGCAGCTCCCTGGGGGCGGGTGATACGCAGTATTTT
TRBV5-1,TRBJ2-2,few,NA,CASSLTLDSFTGELFF,TGCGCCAGCAGCCTCACCCTAGATTCCTTCACCGGGGAGCTGTTTTTT
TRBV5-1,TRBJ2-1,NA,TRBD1,CASSLGRGQGQFF,TGCGCCAGCAGCTTGGGAAGGGGACAGGGGCAGTTCTTC
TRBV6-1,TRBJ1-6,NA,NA,CASILQGSYNSPLHF,TGTGCCAGCATCCTACAGGGCAGCTATAATTCACCCCTCCACTTT
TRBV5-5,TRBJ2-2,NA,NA,CASSFGSNTGELFF,TGTGCCAGCAGCTTTGGCTCGAACACCGGGGAGCTGTTTTTT
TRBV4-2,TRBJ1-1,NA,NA,CASTGGLNTEAFF,TGTGCCAGCACGGGGGGCTTGAACACTGAAGCTTTCTTT
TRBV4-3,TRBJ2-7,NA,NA,CASSQVRGALYEQYF,TGCGCCAGCAGCCAAGTCCGAGGAGCCTTGTACGAGCAGTACTTC
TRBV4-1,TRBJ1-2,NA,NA,CATQGWDGYTF,TGCGCGACGCAGGGGTGGGATGGCTACACCTTC
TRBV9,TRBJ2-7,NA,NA,CASSVNSGSSYEQYF,TGTGCCAGCAGCGTCAATAGTGGGAGCTCCTACGAGCAGTACTTC
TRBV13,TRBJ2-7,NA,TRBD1,CASSVGGQGGFEQYF,TGTGCCAGCAGCGTTGGGGGACAGGGTGGTTTCGAGCAGTACTTC
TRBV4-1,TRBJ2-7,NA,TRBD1,CASSPHVTGPYEQYF,TGCGCCAGCAGCCCGCATGTGACAGGGCCCTACGAGCAGTACTTC
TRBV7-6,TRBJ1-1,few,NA,CASGGTSLGNTEAFF,TGTGCCAGCGGAGGCACATCCCTGGGGAACACTGAAGCTTTCTTT
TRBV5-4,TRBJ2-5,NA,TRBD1,CASSPAGQGGKTQYF,TGTGCCAGCAGTCCCGCGGGACAGGGGGGGAAGACCCAGTACTTC
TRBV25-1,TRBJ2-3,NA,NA,CASSEGQRGTDTQYF,TGTGCCAGCAGTGAAGGACAGAGAGGTACAGATACGCAGTATTTT
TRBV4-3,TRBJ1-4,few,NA,CASSPHPAGVWEKLFF,TGCGCCAGCAGCCCCCATCCGGCGGGGGTCTGGGAAAAACTGTTTTTT
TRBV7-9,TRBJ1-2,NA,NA,CASSLVDTNYGYTF,TGTGCCAGCAGCTTAGTGGACACAAACTATGGCTACACCTTC
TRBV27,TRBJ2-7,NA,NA,CASSFQSDSYEQYF,TGTGCCAGCAGTTTTCAGTCCGACTCCTACGAGCAGTACTTC
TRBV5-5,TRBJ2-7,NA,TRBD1,CASNPPTGEQYF,TGTGCCAGCAATCCCCCGACAGGGGAGCAGTACTTC
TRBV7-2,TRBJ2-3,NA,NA,CASSLYGTSTDTQYF,TGTGCCAGCAGCCTATATGGGACTAGCACAGATACGCAGTATTTT
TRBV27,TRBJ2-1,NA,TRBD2,CASRRAGSYNEQFF,TGTGCCAGCAGAAGAGCGGGGTCCTACAATGAGCAGTTCTTC
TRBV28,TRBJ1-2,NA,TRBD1,CASRAGGFREGYTF,TGTGCCAGCAGAGCAGGGGGCTTTAGGGAAGGCTACACCTTC
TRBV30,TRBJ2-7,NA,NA,CAWSADFLDEQYF,TGTGCCTGGAGTGCGGACTTCTTAGACGAGCAGTACTTC
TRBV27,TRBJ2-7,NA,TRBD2,CASSLAGSYEQYF,TGTGCCAGCAGCCTAGCGGGTTCCTACGAGCAGTACTTC
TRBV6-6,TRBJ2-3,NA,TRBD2,CASSRTSALTDTQYF,TGTGCCAGCAGTAGGACTAGCGCCCTCACAGATACGCAGTATTTT
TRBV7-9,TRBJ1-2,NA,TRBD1,CASSLGQGYGYTF,TGTGCCAGCAGCTTAGGACAGGGGTATGGCTACACCTTC
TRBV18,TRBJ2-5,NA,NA,CASSPPTPRETQYF,TGTGCCAGCTCACCACCGACACCCCGAGAGACCCAGTACTTC
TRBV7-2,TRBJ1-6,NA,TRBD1,CASSLIPTGGNSPLHF,TGTGCCAGCAGCTTAATTCCGACAGGGGGCAATTCACCCCTCCACTTT
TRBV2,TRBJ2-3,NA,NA,CASVALPTDTQYF,TGTGCCAGCGTGGCCCTCCCCACAGATACGCAGTATTTT
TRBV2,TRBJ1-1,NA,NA,CASIHRNTEAFF,TGTGCCAGCATACACAGGAACACTGAAGCTTTCTTT
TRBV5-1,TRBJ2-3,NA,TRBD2,CASSSNWPGGDTDMQYF,TGCGCCAGCAGCTCTAATTGGCCCGGGGGGGACACAGATATGCAGTATTTT
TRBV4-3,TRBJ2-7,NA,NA,CASSQGWRGASYEQYF,TGCGCCAGCAGCCAGGGGTGGCGGGGTGCATCCTACGAGCAGTACTTC
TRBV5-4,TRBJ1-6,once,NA,CASSLGTPNSPLHF,TGTGCCAGCAGCTTGGGGACACCCAATTCACCCCTCCACTTT